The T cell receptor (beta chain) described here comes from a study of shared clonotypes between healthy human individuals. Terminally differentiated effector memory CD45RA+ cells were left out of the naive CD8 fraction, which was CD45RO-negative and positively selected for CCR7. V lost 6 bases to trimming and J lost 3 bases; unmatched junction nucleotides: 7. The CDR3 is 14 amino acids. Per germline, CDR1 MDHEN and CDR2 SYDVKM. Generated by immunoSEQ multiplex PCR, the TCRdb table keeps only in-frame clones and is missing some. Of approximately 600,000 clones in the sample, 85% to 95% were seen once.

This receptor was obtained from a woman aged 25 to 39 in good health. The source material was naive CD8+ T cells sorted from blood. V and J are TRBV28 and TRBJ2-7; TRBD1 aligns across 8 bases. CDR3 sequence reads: CASRLGQGSYEQYF. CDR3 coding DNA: TGTGCCAGCAGGTTAGGACAGGGAAGCTACGAGCAGTACTTC.